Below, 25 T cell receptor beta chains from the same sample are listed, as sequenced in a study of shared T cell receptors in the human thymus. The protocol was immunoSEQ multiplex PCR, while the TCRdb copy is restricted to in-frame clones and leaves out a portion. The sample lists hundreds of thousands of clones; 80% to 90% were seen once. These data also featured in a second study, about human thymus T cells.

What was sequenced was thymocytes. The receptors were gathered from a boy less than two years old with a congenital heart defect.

Written as DNA, the CDR3 is TGTGCCAGCAGCCCCCGACAGGGGTTGAACACTGAAGCTTTCTTT. Protein sequence: CASSPRQGLNTEAFF. The rearrangement joins TRBV14 to TRBJ1-1; TRBD1 matches 8 bases. Germline V gene sequence: CDR1 SGHDN, CDR2 FVKESK. This CDR3 is 15 amino acids long. Trimming at V came to 4 bases and at J to 0 bases, leaving 4 bases not matched to a gene.

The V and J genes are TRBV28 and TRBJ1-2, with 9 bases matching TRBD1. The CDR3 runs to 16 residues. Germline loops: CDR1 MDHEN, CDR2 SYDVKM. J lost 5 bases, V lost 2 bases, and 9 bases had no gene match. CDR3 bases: TGTGCCAGCAGTTTAGACAGGGGGTCCCCCTGTTATGGCTACACCTTC. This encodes CASSLDRGSPCYGYTF.

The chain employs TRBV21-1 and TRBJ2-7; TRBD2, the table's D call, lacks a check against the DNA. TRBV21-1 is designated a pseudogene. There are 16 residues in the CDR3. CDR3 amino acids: CASSKDGGFASYEQYF. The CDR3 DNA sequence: TGTGCCAGCAGCAAAGATGGCGGATTCGCCTCCTACGAGCAGTACTTC.

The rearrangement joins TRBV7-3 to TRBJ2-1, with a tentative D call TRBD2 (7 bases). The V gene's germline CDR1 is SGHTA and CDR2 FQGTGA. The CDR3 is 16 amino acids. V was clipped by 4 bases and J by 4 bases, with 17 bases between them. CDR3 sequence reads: CASSSISRGPYNEQFF. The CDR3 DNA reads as TGTGCCAGCAGCTCCATTTCGCGGGGGCCATACAATGAGCAGTTCTTC.

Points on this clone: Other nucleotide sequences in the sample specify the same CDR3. CDR3 region: CAWSLPQGEPPLHF. DNA for the CDR3: TGTGCCTGGAGTCTACCCCAGGGGGAGCCCCCCCTCCACTTT. The rearrangement uses TRBV30 and TRBJ1-6, with 7 bases lining up with TRBD1. CDR3 size: 14 residues. Germline values: CDR1 GTSNPN, CDR2 SVGIG (reference sequence). The ends lost 2 bases at V and 13 bases at J; junction bases unmatched: 11.

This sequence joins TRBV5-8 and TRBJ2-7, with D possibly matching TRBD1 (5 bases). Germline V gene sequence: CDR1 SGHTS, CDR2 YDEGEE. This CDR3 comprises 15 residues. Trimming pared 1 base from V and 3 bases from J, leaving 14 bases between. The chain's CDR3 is CASSLSRERVYEQYF. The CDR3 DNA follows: TGTGCCAGCAGCTTGTCCAGGGAACGGGTCTACGAGCAGTACTTC. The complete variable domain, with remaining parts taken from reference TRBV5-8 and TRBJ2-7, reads EAGVTQSPTHLIKTRGQQATLRCSPISGHTSVYWYQQALGLGLQFLLWYDEGEERNRGNFPPRFSGRQFPNYSSELNVNALELEDSALYLCASSLSRERVYEQYFGPGTRLTVT.

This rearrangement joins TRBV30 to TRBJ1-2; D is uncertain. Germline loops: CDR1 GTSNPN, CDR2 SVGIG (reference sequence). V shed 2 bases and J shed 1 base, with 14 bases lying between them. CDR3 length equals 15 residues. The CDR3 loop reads CAWSLGSILNYGYTF. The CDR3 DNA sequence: TGTGCCTGGAGTTTAGGGAGCATACTTAACTATGGCTACACCTTC. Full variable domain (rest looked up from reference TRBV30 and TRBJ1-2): SQTIHQWPATLVQPVGSPLSLECTVEGTSNPNLYWYRQAAGRGLQLLFYSVGIGQISSEVPQNLSASRPQDRQFILSSKKLLLSDSGFYLCAWSLGSILNYGYTFGSGTRLTVV.

The DNA for the CDR3 is TGTGCCAGCAGTCAAGACAGGGTAGGGACCCAGTACTTC. This translates into CASSQDRVGTQYF. The J gene is TRBJ2-5, the V gene TRBV27; 7 bases fit TRBD1. The CDR3 sequence is 13 residues long. Germline-derived CDR1 and CDR2 are MNHEY and SMNVEV (reference sequence). V was pared by 5 bases and J by 7 bases, with 7 bases of the junction left unmatched.

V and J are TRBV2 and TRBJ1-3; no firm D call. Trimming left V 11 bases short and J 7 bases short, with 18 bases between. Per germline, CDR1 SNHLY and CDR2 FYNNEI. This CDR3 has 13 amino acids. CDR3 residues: CAGLLKPTNTIYF. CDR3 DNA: TGTGCCGGTCTCCTCAAACCTACGAACACCATATATTTT.

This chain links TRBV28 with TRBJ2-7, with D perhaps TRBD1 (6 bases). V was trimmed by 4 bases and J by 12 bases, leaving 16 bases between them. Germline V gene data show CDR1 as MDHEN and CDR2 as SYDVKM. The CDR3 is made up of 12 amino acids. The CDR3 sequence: CASSSRQEGPYF. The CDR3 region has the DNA TGTGCCAGCAGTTCAAGACAGGAAGGCCCGTACTTC.

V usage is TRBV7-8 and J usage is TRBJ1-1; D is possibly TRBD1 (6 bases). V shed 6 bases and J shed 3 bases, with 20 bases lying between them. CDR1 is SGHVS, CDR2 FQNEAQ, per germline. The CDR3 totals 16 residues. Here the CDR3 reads CASRIEGGGWHTEAFF. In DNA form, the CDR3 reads TGTGCCAGCAGGATAGAGGGGGGAGGGTGGCACACTGAAGCTTTCTTT.

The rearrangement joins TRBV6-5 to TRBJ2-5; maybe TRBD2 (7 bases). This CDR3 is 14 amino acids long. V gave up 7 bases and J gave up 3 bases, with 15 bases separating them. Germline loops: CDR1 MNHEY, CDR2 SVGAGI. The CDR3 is CASKGGSGKETQYF. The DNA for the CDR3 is TGTGCCAGCAAGGGGGGAAGCGGGAAAGAGACCCAGTACTTC.

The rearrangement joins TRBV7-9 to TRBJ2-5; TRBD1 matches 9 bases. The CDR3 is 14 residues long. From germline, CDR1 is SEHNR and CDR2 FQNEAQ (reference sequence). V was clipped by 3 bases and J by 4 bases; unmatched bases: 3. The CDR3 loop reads CASSFWTGAETQYF. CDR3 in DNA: TGTGCCAGCAGCTTCTGGACAGGGGCAGAGACCCAGTACTTC.

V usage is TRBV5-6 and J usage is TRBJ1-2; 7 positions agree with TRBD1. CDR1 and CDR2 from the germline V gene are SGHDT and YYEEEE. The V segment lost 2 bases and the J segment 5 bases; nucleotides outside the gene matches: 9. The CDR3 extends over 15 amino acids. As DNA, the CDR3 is TGTGCCAGCAGCTTAACAGGGGCCCTTTGGTATGGCTACACCTTC. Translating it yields CASSLTGALWYGYTF.

The CDR3 spells CASSQRPASRTALNYGYTF. CDR3 nucleotides: TGTGCCAGCAGCCAACGACCCGCGAGCAGGACAGCTTTAAACTATGGCTACACCTTC. The genes are TRBV14 and TRBJ1-2, with D possibly TRBD1 on 6 matching bases. CDR3 length: 19 residues. The germline V and J ends were trimmed by 2 bases and 2 bases, with 24 bases remaining between them. Germline V gene lookup returns CDR1 SGHDN and CDR2 FVKESK.

This CDR3 is CASSAGTVRVPLYGYTF. In DNA, the CDR3 is TGTGCCAGCAGCGCTGGGACAGTTCGCGTCCCTCTCTATGGCTACACCTTC. This chain connects TRBV5-6 to TRBJ1-2; 7 bases align to TRBD1. The CDR3 consists of 17 residues. The V and J ends lost 4 bases and 4 bases, in that order; junction bases with no gene match: 16. Germline lookup yields CDR1 SGHDT and CDR2 YYEEEE.

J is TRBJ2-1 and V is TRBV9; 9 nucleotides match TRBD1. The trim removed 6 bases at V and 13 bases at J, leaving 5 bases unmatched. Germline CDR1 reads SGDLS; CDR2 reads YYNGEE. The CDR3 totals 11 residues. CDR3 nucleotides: TGTGCCAGCAACTCACAGGGGGCTCAGTTCTTC. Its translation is CASNSQGAQFF.

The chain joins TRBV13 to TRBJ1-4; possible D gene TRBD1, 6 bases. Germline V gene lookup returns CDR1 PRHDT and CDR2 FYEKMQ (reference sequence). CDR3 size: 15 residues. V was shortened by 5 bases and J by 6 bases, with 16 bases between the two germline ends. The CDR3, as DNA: TGTGCCAGCAGCCCCGCAGGGGCATCGGATGAAAAACTGTTTTTT. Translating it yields CASSPAGASDEKLFF.

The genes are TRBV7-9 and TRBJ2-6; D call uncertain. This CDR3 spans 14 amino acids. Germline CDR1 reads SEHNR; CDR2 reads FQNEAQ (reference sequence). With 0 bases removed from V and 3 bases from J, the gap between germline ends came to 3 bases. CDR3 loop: CASSLASGANVLTF. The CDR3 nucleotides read TGTGCCAGCAGCTTAGCGAGTGGGGCCAACGTCCTGACTTTC. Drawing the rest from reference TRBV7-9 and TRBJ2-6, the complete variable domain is DTGVSQNPRHKITKRGQNVTFRCDPISEHNRLYWYRQTLGQGPEFLTYFQNEAQLEKSRLLSDRFSAERPKGSFSTLEIQRTEQGDSAMYLCASSLASGANVLTFGAGSRLTVL.

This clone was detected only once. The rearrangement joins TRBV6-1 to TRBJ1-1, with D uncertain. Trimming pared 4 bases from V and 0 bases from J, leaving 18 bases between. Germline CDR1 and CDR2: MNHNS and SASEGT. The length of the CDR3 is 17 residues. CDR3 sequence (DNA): TGTGCCAGCAGTGTCCGGGGAGGGTTACTTATGAACACTGAAGCTTTCTTT. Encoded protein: CASSVRGGLLMNTEAFF.

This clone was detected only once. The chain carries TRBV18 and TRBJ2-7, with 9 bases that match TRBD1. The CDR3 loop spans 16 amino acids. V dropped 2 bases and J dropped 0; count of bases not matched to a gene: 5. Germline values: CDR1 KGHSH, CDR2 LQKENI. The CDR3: CASSPANRGHSYEQYF. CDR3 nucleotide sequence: TGTGCCAGCTCACCAGCTAACAGGGGGCACTCCTACGAGCAGTACTTC.

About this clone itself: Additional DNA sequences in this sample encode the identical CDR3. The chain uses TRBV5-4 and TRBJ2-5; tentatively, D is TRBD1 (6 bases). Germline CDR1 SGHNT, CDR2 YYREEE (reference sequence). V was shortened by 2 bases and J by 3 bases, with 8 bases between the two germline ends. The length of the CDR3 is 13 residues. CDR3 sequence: CASSFPGEETQYF. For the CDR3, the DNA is TGTGCCAGCAGCTTCCCAGGGGAAGAGACCCAGTACTTC.

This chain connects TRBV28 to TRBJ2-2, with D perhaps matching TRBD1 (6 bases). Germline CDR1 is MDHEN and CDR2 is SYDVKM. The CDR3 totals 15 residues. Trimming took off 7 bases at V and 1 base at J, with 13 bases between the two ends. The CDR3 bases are TGTGCCAGCATCATCGACAGGAAGAACACCGGGGAGCTGTTTTTT. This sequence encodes CASIIDRKNTGELFF.

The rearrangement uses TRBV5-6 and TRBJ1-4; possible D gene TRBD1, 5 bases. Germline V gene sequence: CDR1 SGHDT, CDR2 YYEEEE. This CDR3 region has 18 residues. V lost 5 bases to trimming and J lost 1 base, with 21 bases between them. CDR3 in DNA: TGTGCCAGCAGTCATTCCAGCCGACAGCTCTTAACTAATGAAAAACTGTTTTTT. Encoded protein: CASSHSSRQLLTNEKLFF. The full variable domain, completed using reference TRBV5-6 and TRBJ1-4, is DAGVTQSPTHLIKTRGQQVTLRCSPKSGHDTVSWYQQALGQGPQFIFQYYEEEERQRGNFPDRFSGHQFPNYSSELNVNALLLGDSALYLCASSHSSRQLLTNEKLFFGSGTQLSVL.

The CDR3 sequence is CASSSGTSGEPEQYF. DNA for the CDR3: TGTGCCAGCAGTTCGGGGACTAGCGGGGAACCCGAGCAGTACTTC. This chain links TRBV27 with TRBJ2-7, with 13 bases fitting TRBD2. V trimming: 4 bases; J trimming: 6 bases; junction bases outside the gene matches: 6. This CDR3 contains 15 residues. Germline-derived CDR1 and CDR2 are MNHEY and SMNVEV (reference sequence).